A selection of T cell receptor beta chains follows, all from one sample in a study of blood T cells in healthy people across ages. MiXCR, applied by TCRdb to the 5' RACE reads, yields one record per CDR3 protein. Among about 1 million distinct CDR3 sequences, roughly 45% were seen once, and the ten largest hold 15% to 20%. Sequences were obtained from blood. The receptors derive from a woman aged 60 to 75 in good health. CDR3s include the opening cysteine and the closing phenylalanine or tryptophan. The D gene is left open where the match is weak.

J gene | D gene | V gene | CDR3 protein
TRBJ2-7 | NA | TRBV25-1 | CASRRQESSYEQYF
TRBJ2-7 | NA | TRBV20-1 | CSARSILAEAYEQYF
TRBJ2-5 | TRBD2 | TRBV11-2 | CASAASGSVETQYF
TRBJ1-4 | TRBD1 | TRBV29-1 | CSVGSGTGREKLFF
TRBJ1-2 | TRBD1 | TRBV5-1 | CASSSGQGAVGYTF
TRBJ2-3 | NA | TRBV6-2/TRBV6-3 | CASSYSIRPPLADTQYF
TRBJ2-1 | NA | TRBV28 | CASSLGVVEQFF
TRBJ1-2 | TRBD1 | TRBV7-2 | CASSLALGQSGGYTF
TRBJ1-2 | TRBD1 | TRBV5-1 | CASSSAGQGPYGYTF
TRBJ2-3 | NA | TRBV20-1 | CSARGPGTTTDTQYF
TRBJ1-5 | NA | TRBV2 | CASSVGARQPQHF
TRBJ2-5 | TRBD1 | TRBV5-6 | CASSFLRDRGKETQYF
TRBJ1-4 | NA | TRBV3-1 | CASSQDSGGRSNEKLFF
TRBJ2-7 | NA | TRBV27 | CASSRDRYISYEQYF
TRBJ2-5 | TRBD2 | TRBV7-8 | CASSFSGSKETQYF